This T cell receptor beta chain was documented in a study of identical twins. Using its own MiXCR run on the 5' RACE reads, TCRdb lists one record per CDR3 protein. Among some 96,000 distinct CDR3 sequences listed, about 6% were seen once. This clonotype was sampled from a woman in her 50s in good health. Sequenced material: memory T cells sorted from blood.

The CDR3 DNA is TGTGCCAGTAGTATCTCAGCGGGAACGAACACCGGGGAGCTGTTTTTT. Amino acids: CASSISAGTNTGELFF. The chain carries TRBV19 and TRBJ2-2; 7 nucleotides line up with TRBD2. V trimming: 3 bases; J trimming: 0 bases; junction bases outside the gene matches: 4. The CDR3 has 16 residues. CDR1 is LNHDA and CDR2 is SQIVND in the germline V gene (reference sequence).